This T cell receptor (beta chain) was obtained from a study of T cell repertoires in aging, cancer and after chemotherapy. Amplification of TCR beta used genomic DNA extracted from peripheral blood. Rearranged V-D-J TRB sequences were amplified with a mixed TRB-A/B primer pool. TCRdb used MiXCR to reprocess the multiplex PCR reads, holding one entry per CDR3 protein. The sample includes under 3,000 distinct CDR3 sequences, 25% to 30% of them seen just once. This clonotype has a handful of counts. V was pared by 3 bases and J by 6 bases, with 8 bases of the junction left unmatched. CDR1 is DFQATT, CDR2 SNEGSKA, per germline (reference sequence). This CDR3 region has 15 residues.

This sequence was found in a human donor with a solid tumor. The chain joins TRBV20-1 to TRBJ1-6; 7 nucleotides line up with TRBD1. Input material: blood. The CDR3 protein is CSARGRQGLNSPLHF. The CDR3 DNA reads TGCAGTGCTAGGGGTAGACAGGGCCTTAATTCACCCCTCCACTTT.